The 12 T cell receptor beta chains given below trace back to one sample, sequenced in a study of T cell changes during pregnancy in multiple sclerosis (dated by TCRdb to the late 2010s). Receptor amplification or capture employed the immunoSEQ multiplex PCR assay. TCRdb's version of the immuneACCESS table is confined to in-frame rearrangements and falls short of the full clone set. An unresolved V gene accounts for under half of the shortfall where checked; the remainder is of unknown origin. The sample profile shows about 53,000 clones; around 90% of them were found once. In total, the top ten clones hold 2.5% to 3.5% of the sample. Source: CD8+ T cells from peripheral blood mononuclear cells, taken before pregnancy. The receptors were gathered from a female donor with multiple sclerosis, enrolled in a pregnancy study.

The chain carries TRBV25-1 and TRBJ1-3; D is ambiguous. V dropped 1 base and J dropped 0 bases, with 7 bases sitting between them. CDR1 is MGHDK and CDR2 is SYGVNS in the germline V gene. This CDR3 has 15 amino acids. CDR3 in amino acids: CASSEFEVSGNTIYF. CDR3 in DNA: TGTGCCAGCAGTGAATTCGAGGTCTCTGGAAACACCATATATTTT. Together with reference TRBV25-1 and TRBJ1-3, the CDR3 gives the full variable domain: EADIYQTPRYLVIGTGKKITLECSQTMGHDKMYWYQQDPGMELHLIHYSYGVNSTEKGDLSSESTVSRIRTEHFPLTLESARPSHTSQYLCASSEFEVSGNTIYFGEGSWLTVV.

In its sample, this clone was seen once. The V and J genes are TRBV7-9 and TRBJ2-3; the match to TRBD2 covers 9 bases. Germline CDR1 and CDR2: SEHNR and FQNEAQ (reference sequence). V shed 1 base, J shed 4 bases, and the junction held 6 bases outside the gene matches. The CDR3 consists of 16 residues. CDR3 protein: CASSLVGGGASDTQYF. The CDR3 DNA reads as TGTGCCAGCAGCTTAGTTGGCGGGGGGGCATCAGATACGCAGTATTTT. The full variable domain, rest sourced from reference TRBV7-9 and TRBJ2-3, is DTGVSQNPRHKITKRGQNVTFRCDPISEHNRLYWYRQTLGQGPEFLTYFQNEAQLEKSRLLSDRFSAERPKGSFSTLEIQRTEQGDSAMYLCASSLVGGGASDTQYFGPGTRLTVL.

This clone was seen a few times. The chain uses TRBV5-1 and TRBJ1-6; D gene uncertain. The CDR3 is 14 amino acids. CDR1 is SGHRS and CDR2 is YFSETQ in the germline V gene. V was shortened by 7 bases and J by 0 bases, with 8 bases between the two germline ends. The CDR3 sequence is CASGESSYNSPLHF. DNA of the CDR3: TGCGCCAGCGGAGAGAGCTCCTATAATTCACCCCTCCACTTT.

This chain links TRBV7-3 with TRBJ2-3, with TRBD1 matching 7 bases. The CDR3 is made up of 15 amino acids. Trimming cost V 6 bases and J 0 bases; bases outside gene matches: 6. Per the germline V gene, CDR1 is SGHTA and CDR2 is FQGTGA. This CDR3 reads CASSPTGFSTDTQYF. The CDR3 nucleotides read TGTGCCAGCAGTCCGACAGGGTTCAGCACAGATACGCAGTATTTT.

The sample holds one count of this clone. CDR3 in amino acids: CASSPRTGVNEQFF. The CDR3 nucleotides are TGTGCCAGCAGCCCTAGGACAGGGGTCAATGAGCAGTTCTTC. This rearrangement joins TRBV6-5 to TRBJ2-1; 9 bases match TRBD1. The CDR3 consists of 14 residues. Germline CDR1 is MNHEY and CDR2 is SVGAGI. V dropped 6 bases and J dropped 6; count of bases not matched to a gene: 6.

The chain joins TRBV13 to TRBJ2-1, with 16 bases aligning to TRBD2. Unmatched junction bases numbered 14, after V lost 4 bases and J lost 2 bases. Germline values: CDR1 PRHDT, CDR2 FYEKMQ (reference sequence). The CDR3 is 21 residues long. The CDR3 DNA follows: TGTGCCAGCAGCTCAATCCATACCCCGGGACTAGCGGGGGGGACCTACAATGAGCAGTTCTTC. Translated: CASSSIHTPGLAGGTYNEQFF.

The rearrangement joins TRBV5-8 to TRBJ1-4; tentative D call: TRBD1 (6 bases). This CDR3 is built from 13 residues. The V and J ends lost 7 bases and 3 bases respectively, with 10 bases between them. Germline V gene sequence: CDR1 SGHTS, CDR2 YDEGEE. The chain's CDR3 is CASPSGANEKLFF. DNA for the CDR3: TGTGCCAGCCCATCAGGGGCTAATGAAAAACTGTTTTTT.

The chain carries TRBV4-2 and TRBJ2-5; TRBD2 matches at 13 bases. V shed 3 bases, J shed 5 bases, and the junction held 12 bases outside the gene matches. Germline V gene lookup returns CDR1 LGHNA and CDR2 YNFKEQ. CDR3 size: 18 residues. The CDR3: CASSQAHALAGGLETQYF. The CDR3 region has the DNA TGTGCCAGCAGCCAGGCGCACGCACTAGCGGGGGGGCTGGAGACCCAGTACTTC.

This chain connects TRBV11-2 to TRBJ2-7; D may be TRBD1 (7 bases). The length of the CDR3 is 16 residues. The ends were cut back, 4 bases at V and 0 bases at J, with 16 bases in the middle. Germline lookup yields CDR1 SGHAT and CDR2 FQNNGV. As DNA, the CDR3 is TGTGCCAGCAGCTCAATCCCCAGGGGGGACTCCTACGAGCAGTACTTC. As protein: CASSSIPRGDSYEQYF.

The J gene is TRBJ1-2, the V gene TRBV9; TRBD1 agrees at 8 bases. The CDR3 has 14 amino acids. Unmatched junction bases numbered 8, after V lost 5 bases and J lost 5 bases. Germline V gives CDR1 SGDLS, CDR2 YYNGEE. In DNA, the CDR3 is TGTGCCAGCAGAGCAGGGGGCGCAGGGTATGGCTACACCTTC. Amino acid sequence: CASRAGGAGYGYTF.

The rearrangement joins TRBV7-6 to TRBJ2-7; 11 nucleotides line up with TRBD2. CDR1 is SGHVS, CDR2 FNYEAQ, per germline. There are 15 residues in the CDR3. V lost 5 bases and J lost 2; bases outside the gene matches: 5. CDR3 loop: CASSLNSGGAYEQYF. For the CDR3, the DNA is TGTGCCAGCAGCCTCAATAGCGGGGGGGCCTACGAGCAGTACTTC.

The CDR3 sequence: CASSSRSSGGQETQYF. The CDR3 DNA sequence: TGTGCCAGCAGCTCCCGAAGTAGCGGGGGCCAAGAGACCCAGTACTTC. This chain uses TRBV13 with TRBJ2-5, with 9 nucleotides matching TRBD2. CDR1 and CDR2 (germline): PRHDT, FYEKMQ (reference sequence). The CDR3 sequence is 16 residues long. The J segment lost 1 base and the V segment lost 4 bases, leaving 7 bases of the junction unmatched.